The 16 T cell receptor beta chains reported below all come from one sample, sequenced in a study of metastatic and nonmetastatic thyroid tumors. TCRdb reprocessed the PCR reads via MiXCR. The sample comprises tens of thousands of clones, about 18% of which are singletons, and about 10% rests with the top ten. Patients underwent thyroid surgery, and none had received any treatment before it. Material for sequencing was blood. The receptors shown here come from a female donor with papillary thyroid cancer or a benign thyroid nodule (not recorded which). Some clones in this sample may be carry-over from other donors' samples.

A remark on this clone: At one end the junction does not follow the germline gene, possibly because of a read error. The rearrangement links TRBV20-1 to TRBJ2-2; a possible D gene is TRBD1 (5 bases). Germline V CDR1 and CDR2: DFQATT, SNEGSKA (reference sequence). The length of the CDR3 is 15 residues. Written as DNA, the CDR3 is TGCAGTGCTAGAGATGGTAGGGGCAACACCGTGGAGCTGTTTTTT. Its translation is CSARDGRGNTVELFF.

This clone came up a few times. The chain links TRBV6-1 to TRBJ1-6; D unresolved. CDR1 is MNHNS, CDR2 SASEGT, per germline. Trimming cost V 6 bases and J 19 bases, with 16 bases left between them. The CDR3 is 11 amino acids. The CDR3 region is CASRSDSRLHF. Here the CDR3 DNA reads TGTGCCAGCAGATCAGATTCACGCCTACACTTT.

This clone was counted at least ten times. The chain combines TRBV11-3 with TRBJ2-2; 8 bases agree with TRBD2. Trimming removed 2 bases from V and 8 bases from J; junction bases left unmatched: 7. The CDR3 is 15 amino acids. Germline CDR1 reads SGHNT; CDR2 reads YENEEA. DNA of the CDR3: TGTGCCAGCAGCTTATATGGGACTAGTCCGGGGGAGCTGTTTTTT. This sequence encodes CASSLYGTSPGELFF.

As for this clone: A much larger clonotype is one base distant, so this may be a read error. The chain recombines TRBV5-4 with TRBJ1-2, with TRBD1 matching 7 bases. Germline loops: CDR1 SGHNT, CDR2 YYREEE (reference sequence). This CDR3 comprises 13 residues. Here the CDR3 reads CASILTGLHGYTF. CDR3 coding DNA: TGTGCCAGCATCTTGACAGGGCTCCATGGCTACACCTTC.

The sample holds many counts of this clone. The V call is TRBV20-1, the J call TRBJ2-5; the match to TRBD2 covers 12 bases. The CDR3 contains 15 residues. The ends lost 3 bases at V and 2 bases at J; junction bases unmatched: 4. The germline CDR1 and CDR2 sequences are DFQATT and SNEGSKA (reference sequence). As DNA, the CDR3 is TGCAGTGCTAGTCGACTAGCGGGGGAACAAGAGACCCAGTACTTC. This gives the protein CSASRLAGEQETQYF.

With regard to this clone: A much larger clone lies a single base off, so this may be a read error. The chain recombines TRBV29-1 with TRBJ2-3; D gene unclear. The CDR3 has 11 amino acids. CDR1 is SQVTM and CDR2 is ANQGSEA in the germline V gene. CDR3 sequence reads: CIVEWDHGWYF. The DNA of the CDR3 is TGCATCGTTGAGTGGGATCATGGGTGGTATTTT.

This clone came up many times. J is TRBJ1-5 and V is TRBV3-1; a possible D gene is TRBD1 (6 bases). Germline CDR1 reads LGHDT; CDR2 reads YNNKEL (reference sequence). The CDR3 is 13 residues long. V lost 4 bases and J lost 4, with 8 bases in between. CDR3 nucleotides: TGTGCCAGCAGCCGACAGGTGAATCAGCCCCAGCATTTT. Protein sequence: CASSRQVNQPQHF.

The DNA of the CDR3 is TGCAGTGCTAAGGATGACTCAGATGGCTACACCTTC. It encodes CSAKDDSDGYTF. The chain couples TRBV20-1 to TRBJ1-2; D remains unclear. The CDR3 has 12 amino acids. The germline V gene has CDR1 DFQATT and CDR2 SNEGSKA (reference sequence). Trimming pared 4 bases from V and 6 bases from J, leaving 12 bases between.

The genes are TRBV6-1 and TRBJ2-2, with a weak D call TRBD2 (5 bases). Germline V gene data show CDR1 as MNHNS and CDR2 as SASEGT. Trimming removed 6 bases at V and 3 bases at J, with 14 bases between. The CDR3 totals 15 residues. The CDR3 sequence is CASSFGKDYTGELFF. The CDR3 region has the DNA TGTGCCAGCAGCTTCGGAAAGGACTACACCGGGGAGCTGTTTTTT.

The table lists this clone with many counts. This sequence joins TRBV7-8 and TRBJ2-2; TRBD1 might be the D (6 bases). Trimming removed 1 base from V and 4 bases from J, with 10 bases in between. The germline V gene has CDR1 SGHVS and CDR2 FQNEAQ. The CDR3 is 15 residues long. The chain's CDR3 is CASSLGQASTGELFF. The CDR3 DNA is TGTGCCAGCAGCTTAGGACAGGCAAGCACCGGGGAGCTGTTTTTT.

Turning to this clone: The junction and the germline gene differ at one end; a read error may be behind it. The rearrangement joins TRBV7-3 to TRBJ1-1; D may be TRBD1 (6 bases). From germline, CDR1 is SGHTA and CDR2 FQGTGA. The CDR3 totals 13 residues. The CDR3 nucleotides are TGTGCCAGCAGCTCAGGACAGCGGACTGAAGCTCTCTTT. This sequence encodes CASSSGQRTEALF.

This clone was recorded at least ten times. An end of the junction differs from the germline gene, which may be a read error. This rearrangement joins TRBV7-7 to TRBJ2-7; 8 nucleotides line up with TRBD2. CDR3 size: 15 residues. CDR1 and CDR2 (germline): SSHAT, FNYEAQ (reference sequence). The CDR3 here is CASSLKAGGNYEQYF. The CDR3, as DNA: TGTGCTAGCAGCTTGAAGGCGGGGGGAAACTACGAGCAGTACTTC.

This clone was detected many times. The rearrangement uses TRBV7-9 and TRBJ1-2; weak D call: TRBD1 (6 bases). The CDR3 totals 14 residues. V shed 4 bases and J shed 8 bases, with 17 bases lying between them. Germline V gene sequence: CDR1 SEHNR, CDR2 FQNEAQ (reference sequence). The CDR3 nucleotides are TGTGCCAGCAGCTCCGACAGGACCTGGAGGGGCTACACCTTC. Translation: CASSSDRTWRGYTF.

Ten or more counts support this clone. This chain links TRBV4-1 with TRBJ1-1; a possible D gene is TRBD1 (5 bases). The germline V and J ends were trimmed by 1 base and 5 bases, with 14 bases remaining between them. CDR3 length equals 15 residues. Germline V lookup: CDR1 MGHRA, CDR2 YSYEKL. CDR3 sequence (DNA): TGCGCCAGCAGCCAAGTAACAAGGGGACGGACTGAAGCTTTCTTT. Translation gives CASSQVTRGRTEAFF.

Remarks on this clone: A much larger clone lies one base from this, so it may be a read error. The sample contains more than one DNA sequence encoding this CDR3. V gene TRBV4-2 combines with J gene TRBJ1-1; tentatively, D is TRBD1 (6 bases). The CDR3 runs to 14 residues. The germline V gene encodes CDR1 LGHNA and CDR2 YNFKEQ. V shed 3 bases and J shed 5 bases, with 13 bases lying between them. In nucleotides, the CDR3 is TGTGCCAGCAGCCAGGGGGCGAGGGGGACTGAAGCTTTCTTT. Translating gives CASSQGARGTEAFF.

This clone was recorded many times. The chain carries TRBV5-1 and TRBJ2-1; 7 positions match TRBD1. Germline V CDR1 and CDR2: SGHRS, YFSETQ. The junction had 5 bases not matched to a gene; V was cut back by 5 bases and J by 3 bases. CDR3 size: 14 residues. This CDR3 reads CASSSGTDYNEQFF. The CDR3 DNA reads TGCGCCAGCAGTTCCGGGACAGACTACAATGAGCAGTTCTTC.